This T cell receptor (beta chain) was identified during a study of cytomegalovirus exposure and HLA in healthy donors. Across the study: Out of fewer than 400 genotyped donors, less than 90% belonged to the Caucasian-associated ancestry cluster.

Turning to this clone: Its specificity is unknown.

Findings and limits, study-wide: As a later analysis revealed, the rate of TCR association differed by HLA locus, with DRB1 most and HLA-C fewest. In an earlier analysis, about 87% or about 30%: the productive usage of most TCR beta V segments. Later analysis demonstrated an association between a missense DCLRE1C variant and TCR beta V- and J-gene trimming.

CDR1 and CDR2 from the germline V gene are MNHNS and SASEGT. With 4 bases clipped from V and 2 bases from J, the junction kept 7 bases outside the gene matches. The CDR3 length is 15 residues. 13 Jbeta primers and 60 Vbeta primers were used for the PCR. Clones were read by immunoSEQ multiplex PCR, and TCRdb kept only the in-frame ones, dropping some. The sample consists of approximately 160,000 clones, approximately 84% of them appearing once. V and J are TRBV6-1 and TRBJ2-5, with 7 bases matching TRBD1. This receptor was taken from a man aged 18 to 29 in good health and CMV-seronegative. Sequencing was performed on PBMCs. CDR3 DNA sequence: TGTGCCAGCAGTGTCCAACCCAGGGGGCAAGAGACCCAGTACTTC. It yields the protein CASSVQPRGQETQYF.